These 23 T cell receptor beta chains share one sample of origin, sequenced in a study of blood T cells in healthy people across ages. Primers used in a second PCR of about 7 to 12 cycles were a sample-barcoded 5' primer and a J-beta primer mix. TCRdb re-analysed the 5' RACE reads in MiXCR, keeping a single row per CDR3 protein. This sample carries over 600,000 distinct CDR3 sequences, about 43% of them seen once, and the ten largest clones take around 32%. Sample: blood. All receptors come from an elderly man in good health.

The chain recombines TRBV4-1 with TRBJ2-1; 12 positions agree with TRBD2. Germline trimming cut 4 bases from V and 4 bases from J; bases unmatched to any gene: 5. The CDR3 is 16 residues long. The V gene's germline CDR1 is MGHRA and CDR2 YSYEKL. The CDR3 DNA reads TGCGCCAGCAGCCGAGGACTAGCGGGGAAATACAATGAGCAGTTCTTC. The encoded protein is CASSRGLAGKYNEQFF.

This clonotype was picked up many times. The chain has TRBV30 and TRBJ2-3, with a weak D call TRBD2 (5 bases). CDR3 size: 15 residues. Germline CDR1 reads GTSNPN; CDR2 reads SVGIG (reference sequence). V was cut by 0 bases and J by 4 bases, with 14 bases left in between. The CDR3 DNA reads TGTGCCTGGAGTGTACCTACTCTAGCCCCAGATACGCAGTATTTT. Translating it yields CAWSVPTLAPDTQYF.

This sequence joins TRBV10-1 and TRBJ2-3; no clear D gene. Germline loops: CDR1 WNHNN, CDR2 SYGVQD (reference sequence). V was trimmed by 4 bases and J by 1 base, leaving 12 bases between them. This CDR3 is 15 amino acids long. CDR3 amino acids: CASSGTSSGTDTQYF. As DNA, the CDR3 is TGCGCCAGCAGTGGGACGTCGTCTGGCACAGATACGCAGTATTTT.

The rearrangement links TRBV15 to TRBJ2-7, with 10 bases that match TRBD1. Per germline, CDR1 LNHNV and CDR2 YYDKDF (reference sequence). The length of the CDR3 is 17 residues. V was pared by 1 base and J by 2 bases, with 8 bases of the junction left unmatched. The CDR3 sequence is CATSRGGQGGFPYEQYF. CDR3 in DNA: TGTGCCACCAGCAGAGGCGGACAGGGGGGGTTCCCCTACGAGCAGTACTTC.

About this clonotype itself: The junction shows a germline mismatch at one end, possibly a read error. This chain links TRBV4-2 with TRBJ2-6, with D possibly TRBD1 on 6 matching bases. The CDR3 is 18 residues long. CDR1 is LGHNA and CDR2 is YNFKEQ in the germline V gene. Here the CDR3 reads CASRSSTGLSSGANALTF. In DNA, the CDR3 is TGTGCCAGCAGGTCATCGACAGGTTTAAGCTCTGGGGCCAACGCCCTGACTTTC.

The rearrangement joins TRBV7-2 to TRBJ2-3; D perhaps matches TRBD1 (5 bases). The V end lost 6 bases, the J end lost 2 bases, and 15 bases lay between the germline ends. Looked up from germline, CDR1 is SGHTA and CDR2 is FQGNSA. The CDR3 sequence is 15 residues long. Here the CDR3 reads CASSRQSVPTDTQYF. In DNA form, the CDR3 reads TGTGCCAGCAGTAGACAGTCAGTCCCCACAGATACGCAGTATTTT.

This clonotype was seen many times. The rearrangement joins TRBV29-1 to TRBJ2-7; 7 nucleotides agree with TRBD1. The V gene's germline CDR1 is SQVTM and CDR2 ANQGSEA. Unmatched junction bases numbered 12, after V lost 4 bases and J lost 6 bases. The CDR3 loop spans 14 amino acids. The CDR3 DNA is TGCAGCGTTGCCTCCGGGACAGATCGCGGCGAGCAGTACTTC. It is translated as CSVASGTDRGEQYF.

This clonotype was seen many times. The chain carries TRBV6-2 or TRBV6-3 and TRBJ2-7; possible D gene TRBD2, 6 bases. CDR1 and CDR2 from the germline V gene are MNHEY and SVGEGT. CDR3 length equals 13 residues. The V end lost 7 bases, the J end lost 3 bases, and 13 bases lay between the germline ends. The CDR3 bases are TGTGCCAGCACAAGACTGACTAGCTACGAGCAGTACTTC. It specifies CASTRLTSYEQYF.

Only a few counts were recorded for this clonotype. J is TRBJ2-5 and V is TRBV7-6; 9 nucleotides match TRBD2. With 0 bases clipped from V and 9 bases from J, the junction kept 11 bases outside the gene matches. Looked up from germline, CDR1 is SGHVS and CDR2 is FNYEAQ. The CDR3 runs to 16 residues. The CDR3, as DNA: TGTGCCAGCAGCTTAGCCCCCGGGGGCGGGGGGGAAGCCCAGTACTTC. Translating it yields CASSLAPGGGGEAQYF. Looking up the rest from reference TRBV7-6 and TRBJ2-5 gives the full variable domain: GAGVSQSPRYKVTKRGQDVALRCDPISGHVSLYWYRQALGQGPEFLTYFNYEAQQDKSGLPNDRFSAERPEGSISTLTIQRTEQRDSAMYRCASSLAPGGGGEAQYFGPGTRLLVL.

This clonotype was seen a few times. The chain employs TRBV12-3 or TRBV12-4 and TRBJ1-4, with a tentative D call TRBD1 (6 bases). V dropped 4 bases and J dropped 7 bases, with 13 bases sitting between them. This CDR3 contains 14 residues. CDR3 in DNA: TGTGCCAGCAGTTCAACAGGGAATGGTGAAAAACTGTTTTTT. Residues: CASSSTGNGEKLFF.

This clonotype was recorded a few times. The V call is TRBV18, the J call TRBJ2-1; 11 bases are shared with TRBD2. The CDR3 length is 16 residues. The germline gives CDR1 KGHSH, CDR2 LQKENI. Unmatched junction bases numbered 5, after V lost 0 bases and J lost 7 bases. This chain's CDR3 is CASSPPGSGGANEQFF. The CDR3 nucleotides are TGTGCCAGCTCACCACCAGGTAGCGGGGGGGCGAATGAGCAGTTCTTC.

The rearrangement uses TRBV5-5 and TRBJ2-7; TRBD2 matches at 7 bases. The CDR3 consists of 21 residues. The V segment lost 4 bases and the J segment 2 bases; nucleotides outside the gene matches: 27. The germline V gene has CDR1 SGHKS and CDR2 YYEKEE (reference sequence). The CDR3 here is CASSRSLRGYDAGAYPYEQYF. The CDR3, as DNA: TGTGCCAGCAGCCGGAGCTTGCGTGGGTATGATGCGGGAGCTTATCCCTACGAGCAGTACTTC.

This clonotype was seen a few times. The chain has TRBV15 and TRBJ2-5; no reliable D call. The DNA end favors TRBJ2-7, so the J call may be wrong. CDR1 and CDR2 from the germline V gene are LNHNV and YYDKDF (reference sequence). The CDR3 runs 14 residues. CDR3 sequence reads: CATSRDQAGDEQYF. CDR3 nucleotides: TGTGCCACCAGCAGAGATCAGGCAGGCGACGAGCAGTACTTC.

The chain has TRBV9 and TRBJ2-5, with TRBD2 matching over 9 bases. Trimming took 0 bases from V and 11 from J; bases not matched to a gene: 14. Germline V gene sequence: CDR1 SGDLS, CDR2 YYNGEE. The length of the CDR3 is 16 residues. CDR3 in amino acids: CASSVVPSGNSGEQYF. The CDR3 DNA reads TGTGCCAGCAGCGTAGTGCCTAGCGGGAACTCTGGAGAGCAGTACTTC.

J is TRBJ2-3 and V is TRBV3-1; no clear D gene. Germline V lookup: CDR1 LGHDT, CDR2 YNNKEL (reference sequence). The CDR3 contains 13 residues. V gave up 4 bases and J gave up 8 bases, with 13 bases separating them. The CDR3 coding sequence is TGTGCCAGCAGCCCTAGGACCGTCGGTACGCAGTATTTT. Translating gives CASSPRTVGTQYF.

In its sample, this clonotype was seen many times. The V call is TRBV29-1, the J call TRBJ1-1; no clear D gene. V lost 2 bases to trimming and J lost 10 bases, with 14 bases between them. The V gene's germline CDR1 is SQVTM and CDR2 ANQGSEA. This CDR3 is 12 amino acids long. CDR3 amino acids: CSVENGGKVAFF. CDR3 in DNA: TGCAGCGTTGAAAATGGAGGTAAAGTAGCTTTCTTT.

The chain couples TRBV3-1 to TRBJ1-1, with 7 bases identical to TRBD1. Germline V gene lookup returns CDR1 LGHDT and CDR2 YNNKEL (reference sequence). The ends lost 6 bases at V and 7 bases at J; junction bases unmatched: 5. CDR3 length: 12 amino acids. CDR3 protein: CASSRDRLEAFF. The CDR3 coding sequence is TGTGCCAGCAGTAGGGACAGACTTGAAGCTTTCTTT.

The V gene is TRBV5-1, the J gene TRBJ1-5; TRBD1 aligns across 7 bases. The trim removed 1 base at V and 3 bases at J, leaving 7 bases unmatched. CDR1 is SGHRS, CDR2 YFSETQ, per germline. The CDR3 consists of 16 residues. The CDR3 region has the DNA TGCGCCAGCAGCTTGAACCCGGGACAGTACAATCAGCCCCAGCATTTT. Protein product: CASSLNPGQYNQPQHF. The entire variable domain, with the rest obtained from reference TRBV5-1 and TRBJ1-5, is as follows: KAGVTQTPRYLIKTRGQQVTLSCSPISGHRSVSWYQQTPGQGLQFLFEYFSETQRNKGNFPGRFSGRQFSNSRSEMNVSTLELGDSALYLCASSLNPGQYNQPQHFGDGTRLSIL.

The genes are TRBV6-2 or TRBV6-3 and TRBJ1-1; D remains unclear. Germline CDR1 is MNHEY and CDR2 is SVGEGT. This CDR3 spans 13 amino acids. V shed 6 bases and J shed 7 bases, with 15 bases lying between them. CDR3 DNA sequence: TGTGCCAGCAGCCGCCCCCGCGGAATTGAAGCTTTCTTT. Amino acid sequence: CASSRPRGIEAFF.

In this sample, this clonotype turned up once. The V and J genes are TRBV2 and TRBJ2-1; TRBD2 matches at 8 bases. The CDR3 runs to 12 residues. Looked up from germline, CDR1 is SNHLY and CDR2 is FYNNEI. The V segment lost 7 bases and the J segment 9 bases; nucleotides outside the gene matches: 5. The CDR3 region is CASTGGRCEQFF. CDR3 nucleotides: TGTGCCAGCACTGGCGGGAGGTGTGAGCAGTTCTTC.

This clonotype was detected a few times. The chain joins TRBV5-1 to TRBJ2-5; weak D call: TRBD2 (5 bases). CDR1 and CDR2 from the germline V gene are SGHRS and YFSETQ. CDR3 length equals 14 residues. V was cut by 7 bases and J by 2 bases, with 15 bases left in between. CDR3 coding DNA: TGCGCCAGCGCCGAGATGACGGGACAAGAGACCCAGTACTTC. Residues: CASAEMTGQETQYF.

This clonotype was seen just once. V is TRBV12-3 or TRBV12-4 and J is TRBJ1-2; D uncertain. V gave up 5 bases and J gave up 2 bases, with 12 bases separating them. This CDR3 has 14 residues. CDR3 DNA sequence: TGTGCCAGCAGTCCTTCGGGAGGGAACTATGGCTACACCTTC. It codes for CASSPSGGNYGYTF.

The rearrangement links TRBV12-5 to TRBJ2-1; 8 positions match TRBD1. The CDR3 has 16 amino acids. The J segment lost 4 bases and the V segment lost 6 bases, leaving 11 bases of the junction unmatched. CDR1 and CDR2 from the germline V gene are LGHNT and FRNRAP. The DNA of the CDR3 is TGTGCTAGTGGCACCTCTCGGACAGGGCTATACAATGAGCAGTTCTTC. This gives the protein CASGTSRTGLYNEQFF.